This T cell receptor beta chain emerged from a study of T cell responses to AZD1222 COVID-19 vaccine. General study points: Mapped onto spike, vaccine-associated CD4 TCRs spanned it and were dominant at 160-218 and 743-854. Donors were chiefly white British, with a greater number of females, and clonal diversity was perhaps underestimated. None of the repertoires were sampled until the peak T cell response had passed.

The length of the CDR3 is 18 residues. After removal of 0 bases from V and 4 bases from J, the junction contained 12 bases not matched to a gene. Germline CDR1 LGHNA, CDR2 YSLEER. Notes on this clone: Its antigen is unidentified.

Measured with immunoSEQ multiplex PCR; TCRdb has only the in-frame clones, and not every one. The sample yields 74,000 or so clones, around 84% seen once. The rearrangement links TRBV4-3 to TRBJ2-5; 9 bases line up with TRBD2. The sequencing here drew on peripheral blood, taken on day 0 of AZD1222 vaccination. This clonotype was obtained from an adult in good health. The CDR3 sequence is CASSQDSSGGPSLETQYF. Here the CDR3 DNA reads TGCGCCAGCAGCCAAGATTCGAGCGGGGGGCCCTCCCTAGAGACCCAGTACTTC.